This T cell receptor beta chain was retrieved from a study of beta chain features in type 1 diabetes. Study-wide findings and caveats: TCRB CDR3 length was moderately but significantly reduced in all four CD4+ subsets of Type 1 diabetes patients. The study found that naive, central memory and Treg TCRB repertoires appeared more similar in patients than in healthy donors. Shorter templates may be favored by PCR, equally so in patients and controls. The study found fewer insertions and more deletions at VDJ junctions in type 1 diabetes patients.

This clone showed up just a few times. Its antigen is unknown. The germline V gene has CDR1 SQVTM and CDR2 ANQGSEA. The CDR3 contains 12 residues. With 6 bases clipped from V and 2 bases from J, the junction kept 3 bases outside the gene matches. The authors sorted CD4+ naive, central memory, regulatory and stem cell-like memory cells via CD45RO/CCR7/CD25/CD127/CD95/CD27. Isolated RNA was reverse transcribed in full, so expressed TCRB transcripts were sequenced. Data came from immunoSEQ multiplex PCR; TCRdb stores just in-frame clones and leaves some out. Of about 250,000 clones in the sample, under 13% were seen once.

The sample taken for sequencing was naive CD4+ T cells from blood. The chain has TRBV29-1 and TRBJ2-7, with 8 bases aligning to TRBD1. This sequence originates from a man aged 30-40 years with type 1 diabetes. The CDR3 loop reads CSVSGQAYEQYF. The DNA for the CDR3 is TGCAGCGTCTCGGGACAGGCCTACGAGCAGTACTTC.